These T cell receptor beta chains were read from a single sample in a study of blood T cells in healthy people across ages. TCRdb re-analysed the 5' RACE reads in MiXCR, keeping a single row per CDR3 protein. Seen here are approximately 700,000 distinct CDR3 sequences, approximately 31% observed once, and the top ten hold approximately 15%. The sample comprised blood. Source of these receptors: a woman of 80 years or more in good health. Each CDR3 is given with its conserved first and last residue. Fields, in order: J gene, D gene, clone size, V gene, CDR3 DNA, CDR3 protein. A D gene is named only where the DNA matches it firmly. The size field is filled for only some rows; it gives once, few, many or a size class.

>TRBJ2-7|TRBD1|many|TRBV5-1
TGCGCCAGCAGCACCAATGCCGGGACAGGGGTCCACGAGCAGTACTTC
CASSTNAGTGVHEQYF
>TRBJ2-4|TRBD1|many|TRBV5-6
TGTGCCAGCAGCTTCGGGACAGTCGGAAACATTCAGTACTTC
CASSFGTVGNIQYF
>TRBJ1-2|.|few|TRBV7-9
TGTGCCAGCAGCTTAGGGGGCAATGACTATGGCTACACCTTC
CASSLGGNDYGYTF
>TRBJ1-2|TRBD1|few|TRBV5-1
TGCGCCAGCAGCTTTCGGACAGGGTCGGACTATGGCTACACCTTC
CASSFRTGSDYGYTF
>TRBJ2-3|TRBD1|many|TRBV5-1
TGCGCCAGCAGCTTGGGACAGGGTGGAAAGCGGTTCGGAGCAGATACGCAGTATTTT
CASSLGQGGKRFGADTQYF
>TRBJ1-2|.|.|TRBV4-3
TGCGCCAGCAGCCAAGATAGGGCTCAGCGATATGGCTACACCTTC
CASSQDRAQRYGYTF
>TRBJ2-7|TRBD2|many|TRBV5-1
TGCGCCAGCACGACGACTAGCGGGAGGCCTCACGGGCAGTACTTC
CASTTTSGRPHGQYF
>TRBJ2-5|TRBD2|many|TRBV7-8
TGTGCCAGCAACACGGGGCGGCGGGGGCAAGAGACCCAGTACTTC
CASNTGRRGQETQYF
>TRBJ1-6|TRBD1|few|TRBV6-6
TGTGCCAGCAGTCCCCGGACAGGGGTAGGCTCACCCCTCCACTTT
CASSPRTGVGSPLHF
>TRBJ1-6|.|few|TRBV9
TGTGCCAGCAGCGCCAGGGTTTGGGATTCACCCCTCCACTTT
CASSARVWDSPLHF
>TRBJ2-7|.|many|TRBV9
TGTGCCAGCGGCACCGGGGGTTCCTACGAGCAGTACTTC
CASGTGGSYEQYF
>TRBJ1-1|TRBD1|.|TRBV6-1
TGTGCCAGCAACTTGGCAGGGGGCAACCTGGTGGAAGCTTTCTTT
CASNLAGGNLVEAFF
>TRBJ2-3|TRBD1|many|TRBV11-1
TGTGCCAGCAGCTTCTCGGGACAGGTCACAGATACGCAGTATTTT
CASSFSGQVTDTQYF
>TRBJ2-1|TRBD1|.|TRBV5-1
TGCGCCAGCAGCTCGTCCCGGGACAGGGGCAATGAGCAGTTCTTC
CASSSSRDRGNEQFF
>TRBJ2-7|.|.|TRBV28
TGTGCCAGCAGTTTCGCCAGGACTCTGGGCGAGCAGTACTTC
CASSFARTLGEQYF
>TRBJ1-3|.|.|TRBV5-6
TGTGCCAGCAGCTTGGAGGTAGGGACTGGAAACACCATATATTTT
CASSLEVGTGNTIYF
>TRBJ2-3|TRBD2|many|TRBV5-1
TGCGCCAGCAGCTTGGCTAGCGGGGGGTACGGTACGCAGTATTTT
CASSLASGGYGTQYF
>TRBJ1-1|.|.|TRBV30
TGTGCCTGGAGTGCCTGGACAGATACCGAAGCTTTCTTT
CAWSAWTDTEAFF
>TRBJ1-5|.|.|TRBV20-1
TGCAGTGCTGAAGGCAATCAGCCCCAGCATTTT
CSAEGNQPQHF
>TRBJ2-7|TRBD2|.|TRBV12-3/TRBV12-4
TGTGCCAGCAGTTTGAGCCCCAGCGGGAGTGGGTACGAGCAGTACTTC
CASSLSPSGSGYEQYF
>TRBJ2-1|TRBD2|.|TRBV3-1
TGTGCCAGCAGCCCCACTAGCGGGAGGTCTCCCTACAATGAGCAGTTCTTC
CASSPTSGRSPYNEQFF
>TRBJ1-2|.|.|TRBV6-2/TRBV6-3
TGTGCCAGCAGTGGGGATCTATTCACGTATAGCTACACCTTC
CASSGDLFTYSYTF
>TRBJ1-1|.|.|TRBV12-3/TRBV12-4
TGTGCCAGCAGTCCAGGTGTTTCTGAAGCTTTCTTT
CASSPGVSEAFF
>TRBJ1-5|.|few|TRBV5-6
TGTGCCAGCAGCCCGATGAGCCTTAGCAATCAGCCCCAGCATTTT
CASSPMSLSNQPQHF
>TRBJ2-7|TRBD2|many|TRBV5-1
TGTGCCAGCAGCTTGGGGGGGACGGAGACCTACGAGCAGTACTTC
CASSLGGTETYEQYF
>TRBJ2-1|TRBD1|many|TRBV20-1
TGCAGTGCCCACGACAGGGGTTCGGCCAATGAGCAGTTCTTC
CSAHDRGSANEQFF
>TRBJ1-4|TRBD1|few|TRBV12-3/TRBV12-4
TGTGCCAGCAGTCCCCGGACAGGGGGGGCCAAACTACCGTTTTTT
CASSPRTGGAKLPFF
>TRBJ2-7|.|many|TRBV3-1
TGTGCCAGCAGCCAAGGACTCCAGTCCCAGTACTTC
CASSQGLQSQYF
>TRBJ2-7|.|.|TRBV20-1
TGCAGTGCTCGGATGGGGGGCAGGGACCTATTTGACGAGCAGTACTTC
CSARMGGRDLFDEQYF
>TRBJ1-5|TRBD1|few|TRBV30
TGTGCCTGGAGAACACGGGGGCCAGGGGGCGCCTATAGCAATCAGCCCCAGCATTTT
CAWRTRGPGGAYSNQPQHF
>TRBJ2-5|TRBD1|.|TRBV20-1
TGCAGTGCTAGAGGAGCAGGGGGCATGGGAGAGACCCAGTACTTC
CSARGAGGMGETQYF
>TRBJ1-2|.|.|TRBV28
TGTGCCAGCAGCCCCCCGGTCAGTTTCTACTATGGCTACACCTTC
CASSPPVSFYYGYTF
>TRBJ1-2|TRBD1|many|TRBV6-1
TGTGCCAGCAGCGCCAAACAGGGGGGCTATGGCTACACCTTC
CASSAKQGGYGYTF
>TRBJ1-1|.|few|TRBV20-1
TGCAGTGCTCTAGCCCATTACGGGGTCTTCTTT
CSALAHYGVFF
>TRBJ2-7|.|once|TRBV7-9
TGTGCCAGCAGCTCCGTCGGGTTCTACGAGCAGTACTTC
CASSSVGFYEQYF
>TRBJ2-5|TRBD2|many|TRBV20-1
TGCAGTGCTGAGGAGGCACGGGGGGGCCAAGAGACCCAGTACTTC
CSAEEARGGQETQYF
>TRBJ2-7|.|.|TRBV7-2
TGTGCCAGCACCCCAGGGAGTAGCTCCTACGAGCAGTACTTC
CASTPGSSSYEQYF
>TRBJ2-7|TRBD1|many|TRBV20-1
TGCAGTGCTATTCAGGGGGCGCGACCCCCCTACGAGCAGTACTTC
CSAIQGARPPYEQYF
>TRBJ1-3|.|many|TRBV7-9
TGTGCCAGCAGCGCCGTTGGCCAGGGGCAAACCATATATTTT
CASSAVGQGQTIYF
>TRBJ2-5|.|many|TRBV27
TGTGCCAGCAGTTTTTCCGGCAGCCAAGAGACCCAGTACTTC
CASSFSGSQETQYF
>TRBJ1-5|.|.|TRBV27
TGTGCCAGCAGTTTTTGGAAAAATCAGCCCCAGCATTTT
CASSFWKNQPQHF
>TRBJ2-1|TRBD2|many|TRBV5-1
TGCGCCAGCAGCATTACTAGCGCCCTGCGGGATGAGCAGTTCTTC
CASSITSALRDEQFF
>TRBJ2-2|TRBD2|few|TRBV20-1
TGCAGTGCTAGCCGTCCCCTAGCGGGGGCCGGGGAGCTGTTTTTT
CSASRPLAGAGELFF
>TRBJ2-7|.|.|TRBV29-1
TGCAGCGTTAGGTCGCCAGGGGCCTACGAGCAGTACTTC
CSVRSPGAYEQYF
>TRBJ2-5|.|.|TRBV10-2
TGCGCCAGCACCGAGCAGATCCAAGAGACCCAGTACTTC
CASTEQIQETQYF
>TRBJ2-7|TRBD2|few|TRBV20-1
TGCAGTGCTAGGGGGGGAGGGTCCGATGGGTACGAGCAGTACTTC
CSARGGGSDGYEQYF
>TRBJ1-1|.|many|TRBV5-1
TGCGCCAGCAGGTATACAGGGAGTGACACTGAAGCTTTCTTT
CASRYTGSDTEAFF
>TRBJ2-3|TRBD2|.|TRBV7-8
TGTGCCAGCAGCCCAAGCCGAATGCTAGCGGGGGGGCGAGATACGCAGTATTTT
CASSPSRMLAGGRDTQYF
>TRBJ2-5|TRBD2|many|TRBV10-3
TGTGCCACTTCCGGGACTAGCGGGGAAGAGACCCAGTACTTC
CATSGTSGEETQYF
>TRBJ2-3|TRBD1|few|TRBV3-1
TGTGCCAGCAGCCAAGACGGCAGGGGGTGGGATACGCAGTATTTT
CASSQDGRGWDTQYF
>TRBJ2-3|TRBD2|few|TRBV5-1
TGCGCCAGCAGCTCCCGGGTTAGCGGGGGGCCCACAGATACGCAGTATTTT
CASSSRVSGGPTDTQYF
>TRBJ2-5|TRBD2|.|TRBV30
TGTGCCTGGAGCCGGAGACTAGCGGGGGCATACCAAGAGACCCAGTACTTC
CAWSRRLAGAYQETQYF
>TRBJ2-1|TRBD2|many|TRBV27
TGTGCCAGCAGTTCGGGGACTAGCCCCTACAATGAGCAGTTCTTC
CASSSGTSPYNEQFF
>TRBJ2-1|.|.|TRBV20-1
TGCAGTGTATCCCGGTCCTACAATGAGCAGTTCTTC
CSVSRSYNEQFF
>TRBJ1-1|TRBD1|few|TRBV5-4
TGTGCCAGCAGCTTGAGGGACAGGGCCACTGAAGCTTTCTTT
CASSLRDRATEAFF
>TRBJ2-6|.|many|TRBV9
TGTGCCAGCAGCCCAAGGGTGGCTGGGGCCAACGTCCTGACTTTC
CASSPRVAGANVLTF
>TRBJ2-3|TRBD2|many|TRBV28
TGTGCCAGCAGTTTCCGGGCGGGGGGCAGCCGTGATACGCAGTATTTT
CASSFRAGGSRDTQYF
>TRBJ2-3|TRBD1|once|TRBV12-3/TRBV12-4
TGTGCCAGCAGTTTAGGGACAGGAGTGAGCACAGATACGCAGTATTTT
CASSLGTGVSTDTQYF
>TRBJ1-1|.|.|TRBV20-1
TGCAGTGTACCGTGGGTTCCTGAAGCTTTCTTT
CSVPWVPEAFF